This T cell receptor beta chain is drawn from a study of blood T cell repertoires in COVID-19. Across the study: Recovered Cohort 3 donors showed two negative PCRs, clearance, or symptom resolution.

All enrollees were about 18 to 89 years old and from 24 US areas. Grouping used clinical history reported by participants in a survey and questionnaire. V lost 2 bases, J lost 2 bases, and 4 bases stayed unmatched. This CDR3 contains 16 residues. Germline CDR1 is SGHDT and CDR2 is YYEEEE. Under the authors' procedure: Nucleated cell counts were estimated from reference gene primer amplification. TCRdb's copy holds only in-frame clones and misses some; the assay was immunoSEQ multiplex PCR. V, J and clone size are those of that table, while D and trimming were read from the DNA. The sample holds 250,000 to 300,000 clones, about 88% seen once.

The sequenced sample consisted of PBMCs or T cells enriched from blood (not recorded which). The sequence derives from a woman aged 55-70 years in a cohort exposed to, infected with or recovered from COVID-19 (not recorded which). The V gene is TRBV5-6, the J gene TRBJ1-4, with TRBD1 matching 9 bases. Here the CDR3 DNA reads TGTGCCAGCAGCTTACAGGGGGCTGGTACTAATGAAAAACTGTTTTTT. It translates to CASSLQGAGTNEKLFF.